Listed below are T cell receptor beta chains from one sample, sequenced in a study of T cell repertoires in cytomegalovirus infection. TCRdb analysed the reads with MiXCR anew, one entry per CDR3 protein. The sample yields tens of thousands of distinct CDR3 sequences, about 30% seen once. Their antigen targets remain unknown. The material sequenced was CD8+ T cells from cultured PBMCs, taken from culture after CMV antigen stimulation. These receptor sequences come from a human donor in good health (CMV status not recorded). Some clones in this sample may be carry-over from other donors' samples. Each CDR3 is given with its conserved first and last residue. The D gene is left open where the match is weak. Clone size is shown for a subset of rows, as once, few, many or a class of expanded clone.

clone_size	v_call	j_call	d_call	cdr3_aa	cdr3_nt
-	TRBV7-8	TRBJ2-6	-	CASKDPVIAGANVLTF	TGTGCCAGCAAGGACCCGGTGATTGCTGGGGCCAACGTCCTGACTTTC
few	TRBV11-2	TRBJ2-3	-	CASSLEDSLTPDTQYF	TGTGCCAGCAGCTTAGAGGACAGCCTAACACCAGATACGCAGTATTTT
many	TRBV27	TRBJ2-7	TRBD2	CASSPGTSGTPYEQYF	TGTGCCAGCAGTCCAGGGACTAGCGGGACCCCCTACGAGCAGTACTTC
-	TRBV7-9	TRBJ1-6	-	CASSPLQTGGNSPLHF	TGTGCCAGCAGCCCCTTGCAGACAGGAGGAAATTCACCCCTCCACTTT
-	TRBV20-1	TRBJ2-3	-	CSARLPGVNTDTQYF	TGCAGTGCTAGACTCCCGGGGGTGAACACAGATACGCAGTATTTT
many	TRBV5-4	TRBJ1-6	-	CASSSAPLSEGSPLHF	TGTGCCAGCAGCTCGGCCCCCCTTTCGGAGGGTTCACCCCTCCACTTT
few	TRBV20-1	TRBJ2-1	-	CSARDGDSSYNEQFF	TGCAGTGCTAGAGACGGGGATAGCTCCTACAATGAGCAGTTCTTC
-	TRBV4-3	TRBJ2-6	-	CASSQDLVSSGANVLTF	TGCGCCAGCAGCCAAGATCTTGTCAGTTCTGGGGCCAACGTCCTGACTTTC
few	TRBV12-3/TRBV12-4	TRBJ2-6	TRBD1	CASTAQGTGANVLTF	TGTGCCAGCACCGCACAGGGGACTGGGGCCAACGTCCTGACTTTC
-	TRBV20-1	TRBJ2-3	-	CSARDLRSANTDTQYF	TGCAGTGCTAGAGATCTAAGATCCGCTAACACAGATACGCAGTATTTT
few	TRBV27	TRBJ1-6	-	CASNSSGRRGSPLHF	TGTGCCAGCAATTCGTCCGGACGCAGAGGTTCACCCCTCCACTTT
few	TRBV12-3/TRBV12-4	TRBJ2-5	TRBD1	CASSEGQGADETQYF	TGTGCCAGCAGTGAGGGACAGGGGGCTGATGAGACCCAGTACTTC
few	TRBV9	TRBJ2-3	-	CASSRGASDSTDTQYF	TGTGCCAGCAGCAGGGGGGCTAGCGATAGCACAGATACGCAGTATTTT
-	TRBV7-3	TRBJ2-7	-	CASSLTAGTYEQYF	TGTGCCAGCAGCTTAACGGCGGGGACCTACGAGCAGTACTTC
once	TRBV4-1	TRBJ2-5	TRBD1	CASSQTGGRETQYF	TGCGCCAGCAGCCAAACAGGGGGCAGGGAGACCCAGTACTTC
many	TRBV7-8	TRBJ2-7	TRBD1	CASSLRQGLYEQYF	TGTGCCAGCAGCTTACGACAGGGGCTTTACGAGCAGTACTTC
few	TRBV7-9	TRBJ2-7	-	CASSRSPQGPEQYF	TGTGCCAGCAGCCGCTCCCCACAGGGCCCGGAGCAGTACTTC
few	TRBV12-3/TRBV12-4	TRBJ2-3	TRBD2	CASSLIAGGPTDTQYF	TGTGCCAGCAGTCTCATAGCGGGAGGCCCCACAGATACGCAGTATTTT
-	TRBV6-6	TRBJ2-1	-	CASSWEDLYNEQFF	TGTGCCAGCAGCTGGGAAGACCTATACAATGAGCAGTTCTTC
-	TRBV5-5	TRBJ2-5	-	CASSSTQDSQAETQYF	TGTGCCAGCAGCTCCACTCAGGACAGCCAAGCGGAGACCCAGTACTTC
few	TRBV6-1	TRBJ2-2	TRBD1	CASSIGTENTGELFF	TGTGCCAGCAGTATCGGGACAGAAAACACCGGGGAGCTGTTTTTT
-	TRBV2	TRBJ2-7	TRBD2	CASNIGRGEHYEQYF	TGTGCCAGCAACATCGGGCGGGGGGAGCACTACGAGCAGTACTTC
few	TRBV5-6	TRBJ1-1	-	CASSLPGPTRTTEAFF	TGTGCCAGCAGCTTACCGGGGCCAACTCGAACCACTGAAGCTTTCTTT
many	TRBV3-1	TRBJ2-6	-	CASSQDENVLTF	TGTGCCAGCAGCCAAGATGAAAACGTCCTGACTTTC
-	TRBV27	TRBJ2-2	-	CASSLIRYNTGELFF	TGTGCCAGCAGCCTCATCCGATACAACACCGGGGAGCTGTTTTTT
-	TRBV7-9	TRBJ2-3	TRBD2	CASSSPTSGNPDTQYF	TGTGCCAGCAGCTCTCCGACTAGCGGGAACCCAGATACGCAGTATTTT
-	TRBV4-3	TRBJ2-5	TRBD2	CASSQDWASGDQETQYF	TGCGCCAGCAGCCAAGATTGGGCTAGCGGGGATCAAGAGACCCAGTACTTC
many	TRBV7-8	TRBJ1-2	-	CASSEHRGADGYTF	TGTGCCAGCAGCGAACACCGGGGGGCGGACGGCTACACCTTC
few	TRBV10-2	TRBJ2-1	-	CASSDRGTLGSNEQFF	TGCGCCAGCAGTGATCGGGGGACCCTAGGATCCAATGAGCAGTTCTTC
few	TRBV11-2	TRBJ2-7	-	CASSATAGAPYEQYF	TGTGCCAGCAGCGCGACCGCGGGGGCACCCTACGAGCAGTACTTC
-	TRBV7-9	TRBJ1-5	-	CASSLVSPSGNQPQHF	TGTGCCAGCAGCTTAGTGTCTCCCTCGGGTAATCAGCCCCAGCATTTT
few	TRBV7-6	TRBJ1-1	-	CASSRMGDTEAFF	TGTGCCAGCAGCAGGATGGGGGACACTGAAGCTTTCTTT
many	TRBV28	TRBJ1-1	TRBD1	CASSSGQGLLMNTEAFF	TGTGCCAGCAGCTCGGGACAGGGTTTACTCATGAACACTGAAGCTTTCTTT
-	TRBV5-6	TRBJ2-7	TRBD2	CASSEGLAGLSSYEQYF	TGTGCCAGCAGCGAGGGACTAGCGGGACTTAGCTCCTACGAGCAGTACTTC
many	TRBV7-9	TRBJ2-4	-	CASSFSEEAKNIQYF	TGTGCCAGCAGCTTCTCGGAAGAAGCCAAAAACATTCAGTACTTC
few	TRBV4-1	TRBJ1-5	-	CASSQGGRPQHF	TGTGCCAGCAGCCAAGGGGGGCGGCCCCAGCATTTT
-	TRBV19	TRBJ2-7	TRBD1	CASSIDRATYEQYF	TGTGCCAGTAGTATCGACAGGGCCACCTACGAGCAGTACTTC
-	TRBV7-6	TRBJ2-1	TRBD2	CASSSGASGINEQFF	TGTGCCAGCAGCTCCGGGGCTAGCGGGATCAATGAGCAGTTCTTC
-	TRBV19	TRBJ1-5	-	CASSIPSHSNQPQHF	TGTGCCAGTAGTATCCCCAGCCATAGCAATCAGCCCCAGCATTTT
-	TRBV24-1	TRBJ2-1	TRBD2	CATSWGGSGQHNEQFF	TGTGCCACCAGTTGGGGGGGTAGCGGGCAGCACAATGAGCAGTTCTTC
few	TRBV20-1	TRBJ2-1	-	CSAWDNEQFF	TGCAGTGCTTGGGATAATGAGCAGTTCTTC
-	TRBV6-2/TRBV6-3	TRBJ2-2	TRBD2	CASSYTSGSAGELFF	TGTGCCAGCAGTTACACTAGCGGGAGTGCCGGGGAGCTGTTTTTT
many	TRBV7-2	TRBJ1-2	-	CASSPVSGASNGYTF	TGTGCCAGCAGCCCAGTCTCGGGCGCGTCAAATGGCTACACCTTC
many	TRBV7-2	TRBJ2-7	-	CASNQGAPGEQYF	TGTGCCAGCAACCAGGGAGCCCCTGGCGAGCAGTACTTC
medium-sized	TRBV7-3	TRBJ2-7	TRBD1	CASSFQTGSSEQYF	TGTGCCAGCAGCTTTCAGACAGGGTCCAGCGAGCAGTACTTC
many	TRBV27	TRBJ1-5	-	CASSLSGYNQPQHF	TGTGCCAGCAGTTTATCAGGGTACAATCAGCCCCAGCATTTT
-	TRBV12-3/TRBV12-4	TRBJ1-1	-	CASSPDGLNTEAFF	TGTGCCAGCAGTCCGGACGGTCTGAACACTGAAGCTTTCTTT
many	TRBV7-8	TRBJ2-1	-	CASSLVGEWQNEQFF	TGTGCCAGCAGCTTAGTGGGGGAATGGCAAAATGAGCAGTTCTTC
-	TRBV9	TRBJ2-1	TRBD1	CASSVDPGQGDSYNEQFF	TGTGCCAGCAGCGTAGACCCGGGACAGGGGGACTCCTACAATGAGCAGTTCTTC
few	TRBV7-8	TRBJ1-5	-	CASSLEGPYSNQPQHF	TGTGCCAGCAGCTTAGAGGGACCTTATAGCAATCAGCCCCAGCATTTT
medium-sized	TRBV7-2	TRBJ1-1	-	CASSLSQGKAFF	TGTGCCAGCAGCTTATCGCAGGGAAAAGCTTTCTTT
few	TRBV4-3	TRBJ1-2	-	CASSPDSMDGYTF	TGCGCCAGCAGCCCCGATTCCATGGATGGCTACACCTTC
few	TRBV7-9	TRBJ1-2	-	CASSGSGRRFFGYTF	TGTGCCAGCAGCGGGTCCGGGCGCCGATTCTTTGGCTACACCTTC